Given below is one T cell receptor beta chain in context. The data belong to a study of blood T cell repertoires in COVID-19. Study-level background: Samples of COVID-19 (acute and convalescent) were obtained from the United States, Italy and Spain. Sample material is recorded as cDNA or gDNA derived from T cells, B-cell-depleted T cells, or PBMCs.

Source study methods: Using reference gene primer amplification, nucleated cell counts were estimated. The protocol was immunoSEQ multiplex PCR, while the TCRdb copy is restricted to in-frame clones and leaves out a portion. That table furnishes V, J and clone size, whereas the DNA furnished D and trimming. The table shows tens of thousands of clones, with about 88% occurring only once. The sequenced sample was peripheral blood. The TCR was taken from a man aged 50 to 60 in a cohort sampled during active COVID-19.

CDR3 sequence: CASSERQKVAPLHF. CDR3 nucleotide sequence: TGTGCCAGCAGTGAGAGACAGAAAGTGGCACCCCTCCACTTT. The chain couples TRBV25-1 to TRBJ1-6; D possibly corresponds to TRBD1 (5 bases). Germline-derived CDR1 and CDR2 are MGHDK and SYGVNS. The CDR3 is made up of 14 amino acids. V lost 3 bases, J lost 11 bases, and 14 bases lay in between. Full variable domain (remainder filled in from reference TRBV25-1 and TRBJ1-6): EADIYQTPRYLVIGTGKKITLECSQTMGHDKMYWYQQDPGMELHLIHYSYGVNSTEKGDLSSESTVSRIRTEHFPLTLESARPSHTSQYLCASSERQKVAPLHFGNGTRLTVT.